Listed below are T cell receptor beta chains from one sample, sequenced in a study of beta chain features in type 1 diabetes. Assay: immunoSEQ multiplex PCR; the TCRdb copy retains only in-frame clones and omits some. The table lists some 700,000 clones, about an eighth of them singletons, with 0.02% to 0.025% in the top ten. The material sequenced was naive CD4+ T cells from blood. All receptors derive from a man aged 18 to 29 with type 1 diabetes. Both conserved end residues are part of each CDR3. A D gene is named only where the DNA matches it firmly. Clone size appears in some rows only: once, few, many, or a class for an expanded clone.

j_gene: TRBJ2-4
d_gene: TRBD2
v_gene: TRBV11-1
abundance: -
CDR3aa: CASSSPTSGGNIQYF
CDR3nt: TGTGCCAGCAGCTCGCCGACTAGCGGGGGAAACATTCAGTACTTC

j_gene: TRBJ2-7
d_gene: -
v_gene: TRBV5-1
abundance: few
CDR3aa: CASSLIRTSEQYF
CDR3nt: TGCGCCAGCAGCTTAATACGGACCTCCGAGCAGTACTTC

j_gene: TRBJ2-1
d_gene: -
v_gene: TRBV10-3
abundance: -
CDR3aa: CAISAGGEQFF
CDR3nt: TGTGCCATCAGCGCGGGCGGCGAGCAGTTCTTC

j_gene: TRBJ2-1
d_gene: -
v_gene: TRBV10-1
abundance: -
CDR3aa: CASSEDSGIYNEQFF
CDR3nt: TGCGCCAGCAGTGAGGACTCCGGGATTTACAATGAGCAGTTCTTC

j_gene: TRBJ2-7
d_gene: TRBD1
v_gene: TRBV4-2
abundance: few
CDR3aa: CASSRTGAFEQYF
CDR3nt: TGTGCCAGCAGCCGGACAGGGGCCTTCGAGCAGTACTTC

j_gene: TRBJ2-5
d_gene: TRBD2
v_gene: TRBV30
abundance: -
CDR3aa: CAWGTSGLYF
CDR3nt: TGTGCCTGGGGGACTAGCGGACTATACTTC

j_gene: TRBJ2-7
d_gene: -
v_gene: TRBV27
abundance: few
CDR3aa: CASSPRTPAREQYF
CDR3nt: TGTGCCAGCAGTCCCCGGACGCCTGCTAGGGAGCAGTACTTC

j_gene: TRBJ2-7
d_gene: -
v_gene: TRBV4-1
abundance: -
CDR3aa: CASSHVTASGEQYF
CDR3nt: TGCGCCAGCAGCCATGTTACAGCGTCGGGGGAGCAGTACTTC

j_gene: TRBJ2-1
d_gene: -
v_gene: TRBV18
abundance: few
CDR3aa: CASSPASDEQFF
CDR3nt: TGTGCCAGCTCACCAGCATCCGATGAGCAGTTCTTC

j_gene: TRBJ1-1
d_gene: -
v_gene: TRBV11-1
abundance: -
CDR3aa: CASSLSYTEAFF
CDR3nt: TGTGCCAGCAGCTTAAGTTACACTGAAGCTTTCTTT

j_gene: TRBJ2-3
d_gene: TRBD1
v_gene: TRBV11-2
abundance: few
CDR3aa: CASSSDRGRRAWGDTQYF
CDR3nt: TGTGCCAGCAGCAGCGACAGGGGGCGAAGAGCTTGGGGAGATACGCAGTATTTT

j_gene: TRBJ2-6
d_gene: TRBD1
v_gene: TRBV30
abundance: few
CDR3aa: CAWSMGQGRHVLTF
CDR3nt: TGTGCCTGGAGTATGGGACAGGGGCGTCACGTCCTGACTTTC

j_gene: TRBJ2-1
d_gene: -
v_gene: TRBV9
abundance: -
CDR3aa: CANSVWNEQFF
CDR3nt: TGTGCCAACAGCGTGTGGAATGAGCAGTTCTTC

j_gene: TRBJ1-1
d_gene: TRBD1
v_gene: TRBV7-2
abundance: few
CDR3aa: CASSPGQILNTEAFF
CDR3nt: TGTGCCAGCAGCCCGGGACAGATATTGAACACTGAAGCTTTCTTT

j_gene: TRBJ1-5
d_gene: -
v_gene: TRBV19
abundance: -
CDR3aa: CASSQDSTINQPQHF
CDR3nt: TGTGCCAGTAGTCAGGACAGCACCATCAATCAGCCCCAGCATTTT

j_gene: TRBJ2-7
d_gene: -
v_gene: TRBV5-8
abundance: few
CDR3aa: CASSLGRRGYEQYF
CDR3nt: TGTGCCAGCAGCTTAGGGCGCAGGGGCTACGAGCAGTACTTC

j_gene: TRBJ1-1
d_gene: TRBD1
v_gene: TRBV30
abundance: -
CDR3aa: CAYGVGQLNTEAFF
CDR3nt: TGTGCATACGGGGTGGGACAGCTGAACACTGAAGCTTTCTTT

j_gene: TRBJ1-3
d_gene: -
v_gene: TRBV29-1
abundance: few
CDR3aa: CSVHEGSGNTIYF
CDR3nt: TGCAGCGTCCACGAGGGCTCTGGAAACACCATATATTTT

j_gene: TRBJ1-5
d_gene: -
v_gene: TRBV27
abundance: few
CDR3aa: CASSRNSNQPQHF
CDR3nt: TGTGCCAGCAGTCGAAATAGCAATCAGCCCCAGCATTTT

j_gene: TRBJ2-3
d_gene: -
v_gene: TRBV19
abundance: -
CDR3aa: CASSERQVTKDTQYF
CDR3nt: TGTGCCAGTAGTGAACGACAGGTAACAAAGGATACGCAGTATTTT

j_gene: TRBJ1-1
d_gene: -
v_gene: TRBV13
abundance: -
CDR3aa: CASSALPGEFNTEAFF
CDR3nt: TGTGCCAGCAGCGCCCTGCCGGGGGAATTCAACACTGAAGCTTTCTTT

j_gene: TRBJ2-3
d_gene: -
v_gene: TRBV20-1
abundance: few
CDR3aa: CSHLGPDTQYF
CDR3nt: TGCAGCCACCTTGGCCCAGATACGCAGTATTTT

j_gene: TRBJ1-2
d_gene: TRBD1
v_gene: TRBV2
abundance: -
CDR3aa: CASSGLQGAGGYTF
CDR3nt: TGTGCCAGCAGTGGACTACAGGGGGCTGGTGGCTACACCTTC

j_gene: TRBJ2-7
d_gene: TRBD2
v_gene: TRBV10-3
abundance: few
CDR3aa: CAISGVSGGLSSYEQYF
CDR3nt: TGTGCCATCAGTGGGGTTAGCGGGGGCCTCAGCTCCTACGAGCAGTACTTC

j_gene: TRBJ2-5
d_gene: -
v_gene: TRBV5-1
abundance: -
CDR3aa: CASSQGGNQETQYF
CDR3nt: TGCGCCAGCAGCCAGGGGGGTAACCAAGAGACCCAGTACTTC

j_gene: TRBJ2-7
d_gene: -
v_gene: TRBV28
abundance: -
CDR3aa: CASSLGGRLYEQYF
CDR3nt: TGTGCCAGCAGTTTGGGGGGACGTCTTTACGAGCAGTACTTC

j_gene: TRBJ1-3
d_gene: -
v_gene: TRBV10-3
abundance: few
CDR3aa: CAIADGASGNTIYF
CDR3nt: TGTGCCATCGCAGACGGTGCCTCTGGAAACACCATATATTTT

j_gene: TRBJ1-5
d_gene: -
v_gene: TRBV2
abundance: few
CDR3aa: CASSEAGQPQHF
CDR3nt: TGTGCCAGCAGTGAAGCGGGACAGCCCCAGCATTTT

j_gene: TRBJ2-1
d_gene: TRBD1
v_gene: TRBV7-2
abundance: few
CDR3aa: CASSFAGTGVYNEQFF
CDR3nt: TGTGCCAGCAGCTTCGCCGGGACAGGGGTATACAATGAGCAGTTCTTC

j_gene: TRBJ1-1
d_gene: TRBD1
v_gene: TRBV10-3
abundance: -
CDR3aa: CALGQDHTEAFF
CDR3nt: TGTGCCCTTGGACAGGACCACACTGAAGCTTTCTTT

j_gene: TRBJ2-3
d_gene: TRBD2
v_gene: TRBV4-1
abundance: few
CDR3aa: CASSQVWLAGGPGTDTQYF
CDR3nt: TGCGCCAGCAGCCAAGTCTGGCTAGCGGGGGGGCCGGGCACAGATACGCAGTATTTT

j_gene: TRBJ2-2
d_gene: -
v_gene: TRBV7-2
abundance: -
CDR3aa: CASSLAPVTVTGELFF
CDR3nt: TGTGCCAGCAGCTTAGCCCCGGTGACAGTCACCGGGGAGCTGTTTTTT

j_gene: TRBJ2-1
d_gene: -
v_gene: TRBV30
abundance: few
CDR3aa: CAWSPRGFLHNEQFF
CDR3nt: TGTGCCTGGAGTCCACGTGGGTTCCTCCACAATGAGCAGTTCTTC

j_gene: TRBJ1-6
d_gene: TRBD1
v_gene: TRBV6-4
abundance: -
CDR3aa: CASSDSAGTGTPLHF
CDR3nt: TGTGCCAGCAGTGACTCGGCCGGGACAGGGACACCCCTCCACTTT

j_gene: TRBJ1-1
d_gene: TRBD1
v_gene: TRBV29-1
abundance: few
CDR3aa: CSASRQGAFTEAFF
CDR3nt: TGCAGCGCCAGTCGGCAGGGGGCTTTCACTGAAGCTTTCTTT

j_gene: TRBJ2-7
d_gene: -
v_gene: TRBV28
abundance: few
CDR3aa: CASSSAGTDSYEQYF
CDR3nt: TGTGCCAGCAGTTCCGCCGGGACGGACTCCTACGAGCAGTACTTC

j_gene: TRBJ1-2
d_gene: -
v_gene: TRBV5-1
abundance: -
CDR3aa: CASSLQGNYGYTF
CDR3nt: TGCGCCAGCAGCTTGCAGGGCAACTATGGCTACACCTTC

j_gene: TRBJ2-5
d_gene: -
v_gene: TRBV9
abundance: few
CDR3aa: CASSVDEGRETQYF
CDR3nt: TGTGCCAGCAGCGTAGATGAGGGGAGGGAGACCCAGTACTTC

j_gene: TRBJ2-3
d_gene: TRBD2
v_gene: TRBV9
abundance: few
CDR3aa: CASSSQPAGGGTDTQYF
CDR3nt: TGTGCCAGCAGCTCTCAGCCAGCGGGGGGAGGCACAGATACGCAGTATTTT

j_gene: TRBJ1-5
d_gene: -
v_gene: TRBV10-3
abundance: few
CDR3aa: CAISPGIGSNQPQHF
CDR3nt: TGTGCCATCAGTCCCGGGATTGGTAGCAATCAGCCCCAGCATTTT

j_gene: TRBJ2-3
d_gene: -
v_gene: TRBV18
abundance: few
CDR3aa: CASSPAGLPSTDTQYF
CDR3nt: TGTGCCAGCTCACCAGCGGGACTTCCTAGCACAGATACGCAGTATTTT

j_gene: TRBJ1-5
d_gene: -
v_gene: TRBV5-1
abundance: -
CDR3aa: CASSLGQSQPQHF
CDR3nt: TGCGCCAGCAGCTTGGGACAGTCTCAGCCCCAGCATTTT

j_gene: TRBJ1-6
d_gene: TRBD1
v_gene: TRBV4-1
abundance: -
CDR3aa: CASSLGQGGGPYNSPLHF
CDR3nt: TGCGCCAGCAGCCTCGGACAGGGAGGTGGGCCCTATAATTCACCCCTCCACTTT

j_gene: TRBJ2-1
d_gene: TRBD1
v_gene: TRBV30
abundance: -
CDR3aa: CAWSVRGRVNEQFF
CDR3nt: TGTGCCTGGAGTGTCAGGGGGCGCGTCAATGAGCAGTTCTTC

j_gene: TRBJ2-2
d_gene: -
v_gene: TRBV7-9
abundance: few
CDR3aa: CANTRAANTGELFF
CDR3nt: TGTGCTAATACCAGGGCCGCGAACACCGGGGAGCTGTTTTTT

j_gene: TRBJ2-1
d_gene: -
v_gene: TRBV20-1
abundance: -
CDR3aa: CSMTSYNEQFF
CDR3nt: TGCAGCATGACTAGCTACAATGAGCAGTTCTTC

j_gene: TRBJ2-1
d_gene: -
v_gene: TRBV29-1
abundance: -
CDR3aa: CSAGAGEFF
CDR3nt: TGCAGCGCTGGGGCAGGGGAGTTCTTC

j_gene: TRBJ1-5
d_gene: TRBD1
v_gene: TRBV7-9
abundance: -
CDR3aa: CASSALTGADRNSNQPQHF
CDR3nt: TGTGCCAGCAGCGCCCTGACAGGGGCGGACAGAAATAGCAATCAGCCCCAGCATTTT

j_gene: TRBJ2-5
d_gene: -
v_gene: TRBV9
abundance: once
CDR3aa: CASSVGEVETQYF
CDR3nt: TGTGCCAGCAGCGTAGGGGAGGTTGAGACCCAGTACTTC

j_gene: TRBJ1-4
d_gene: -
v_gene: TRBV7-8
abundance: few
CDR3aa: CASSLASVGARLFF
CDR3nt: TGTGCCAGCAGCTTAGCTTCCGTCGGGGCGCGACTGTTTTTT